This T cell receptor (beta chain) was sequenced for a study of OX40 agonist ivuxolimab in advanced cancers. The study, taken as a whole, reports: Expanded clones were, on average, more numerous in CD8+ T cells than in CD4+.

This CDR3 is built from 15 residues. V gave up 5 bases and J gave up 5 bases, with 13 bases separating them. The germline CDR1 and CDR2 sequences are SEHNR and FQNEAQ (reference sequence). A few counts support this clone. The antigen is not known. Generated by immunoSEQ multiplex PCR, the TCRdb table keeps only in-frame clones and is missing some. The sample has some 98,000 clones, about four fifths seen once; the top ten hold around 1.6%. This receptor was obtained from an adult with an advanced solid tumor such as melanoma, head and neck, liver or kidney cancer. The V and J genes are TRBV7-9 and TRBJ1-6; maybe TRBD1 (5 bases). The sequences come from CD4+ or CD8+ T cells sorted from blood, collected in a trial of the OX40 agonist ivuxolimab. In DNA form, the CDR3 reads TGTGCCAGCAGCCCGGCAGGGCCGGATAATTCACCCCTCCACTTT. Translation: CASSPAGPDNSPLHF.